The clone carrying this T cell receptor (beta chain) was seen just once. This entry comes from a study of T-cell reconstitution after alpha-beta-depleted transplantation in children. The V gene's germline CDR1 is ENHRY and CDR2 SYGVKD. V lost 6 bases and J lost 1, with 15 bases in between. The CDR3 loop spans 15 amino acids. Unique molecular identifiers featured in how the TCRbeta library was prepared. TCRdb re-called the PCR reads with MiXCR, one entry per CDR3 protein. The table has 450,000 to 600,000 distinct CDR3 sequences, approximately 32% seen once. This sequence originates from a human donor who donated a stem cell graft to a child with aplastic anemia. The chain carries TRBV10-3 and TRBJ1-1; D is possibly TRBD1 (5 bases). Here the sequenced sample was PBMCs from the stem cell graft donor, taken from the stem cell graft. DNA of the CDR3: TGTGCCATCAGCCCTCGCACAGGAGCGAACACTGAAGCTTTCTTT. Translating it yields CAISPRTGANTEAFF.